One and the same sample provided the 14 T cell receptor beta chains below, sequenced in a study of identical twins. TCRdb passed the 5' RACE reads through MiXCR, listing each CDR3 protein once. The sample holds 1.5 million to 2 million distinct CDR3 sequences, less than 35% seen once. The specimen sequenced was cord blood. The receptors come from a newborn girl in good health.

This chain connects TRBV4-2 to TRBJ2-1, with D perhaps matching TRBD1 (6 bases). V lost 1 base to trimming and J lost 6 bases, with 10 bases between them. CDR3 length equals 14 residues. In germline, CDR1 is LGHNA, CDR2 YNFKEQ. The CDR3 spells CASSQGEGVNEQFF. CDR3 DNA: TGTGCCAGCAGCCAAGGCGAGGGGGTCAATGAGCAGTTCTTC.

This clonotype was seen a handful of times. CDR3 DNA: TGCGCCAGCAGCTTGGGGGCAAACGGACTATATGGCTACACCTTC. It specifies CASSLGANGLYGYTF. The chain combines TRBV5-1 with TRBJ1-2; D gene uncertain. CDR3 length: 15 residues. CDR1 and CDR2 from the germline V gene are SGHRS and YFSETQ. Deletions cut 0 bases from V and 5 bases from J, with 14 bases between.

The rearrangement links TRBV7-6 to TRBJ1-6, with D unclear. The germline gives CDR1 SGHVS, CDR2 FNYEAQ. The germline V and J ends were trimmed by 0 bases and 6 bases, with 9 bases remaining between them. CDR3 size: 15 residues. CDR3 coding DNA: TGTGCCAGCAGCTTAGCTGGGTTCCCTAATTCACCCCTCCACTTT. Translation: CASSLAGFPNSPLHF. Drawing the rest from reference TRBV7-6 and TRBJ1-6, the complete variable domain is GAGVSQSPRYKVTKRGQDVALRCDPISGHVSLYWYRQALGQGPEFLTYFNYEAQQDKSGLPNDRFSAERPEGSISTLTIQRTEQRDSAMYRCASSLAGFPNSPLHFGNGTRLTVT.

The chain employs TRBV5-1 and TRBJ1-1; D is unresolved. Germline CDR1 reads SGHRS; CDR2 reads YFSETQ. The CDR3 loop spans 16 amino acids. The V end lost 3 bases, the J end lost 0 bases, and 15 bases lay between the germline ends. CDR3 sequence (DNA): TGCGCCAGCAGCTCCCTTCCGGCCGGGCTGAACACTGAAGCTTTCTTT. Amino acids: CASSSLPAGLNTEAFF.

As for this clonotype: Mismatch with germline at one junction end may stem from a read error. The rearrangement joins TRBV27 to TRBJ2-4, with 8 bases that match TRBD2. Germline V gene lookup returns CDR1 MNHEY and CDR2 SMNVEV (reference sequence). The CDR3 covers 14 residues. This CDR3 is CASGLSGSKNIQYF. The CDR3 coding sequence is TGTGCCAGCGGTTTAAGCGGGAGTAAAAACATTCAGTACTTC.

The DNA for the CDR3 is TGTGCCAGCAGTGACTCCTCCCGGGGCTATGGCTACACCTTC. This encodes CASSDSSRGYGYTF. The chain links TRBV25-1 to TRBJ1-2, with D unresolved. V was trimmed by 3 bases and J by 4 bases, leaving 12 bases between them. Germline V lookup: CDR1 MGHDK, CDR2 SYGVNS. There are 14 residues in the CDR3.

This clonotype was observed a few times. The chain is built from TRBV5-1 and TRBJ2-7; TRBD1 aligns across 9 bases. CDR3 length: 16 residues. Per germline, CDR1 SGHRS and CDR2 YFSETQ. The junction had 9 bases not matched to a gene; V was cut back by 0 bases and J by 5 bases. The CDR3 DNA reads as TGCGCCAGCAGCTTGGCTCGGACAGGGGATCAAGACGAGCAGTACTTC. Translating gives CASSLARTGDQDEQYF.

This clonotype turned up a few times. J is TRBJ2-1 and V is TRBV10-1; no reliable D call. This CDR3 spans 12 amino acids. Trimming stripped 4 bases from V and 6 bases from J, with 7 bases between. Germline assignment: CDR1 WNHNN and CDR2 SYGVQD (reference sequence). The DNA for the CDR3 is TGCGCCAGCAGTGGAGTTGCCAATGAGCAGTTCTTC. Translated, it gives CASSGVANEQFF.

This clonotype appeared a few times. This chain links TRBV20-1 with TRBJ1-2, with D uncertain. The length of the CDR3 is 13 residues. V was clipped by 3 bases and J by 4 bases, with 12 bases between them. Germline assignment: CDR1 DFQATT and CDR2 SNEGSKA (reference sequence). The CDR3 spells CSASLSLVYGYTF. In DNA form, the CDR3 reads TGCAGTGCTAGTCTGAGCTTGGTCTATGGCTACACCTTC.

The CDR3 coding sequence is TGTGCCAGCAGTTCTTGGACAGGGTTGGCTGGAAACACCATATATTTT. Protein sequence: CASSSWTGLAGNTIYF. The J gene is TRBJ1-3, the V gene TRBV28; TRBD1 matches 8 bases. J was trimmed by 2 bases and V by 4 bases; bases with no gene match: 7. Germline V CDR1 and CDR2: MDHEN, SYDVKM. The CDR3 extends over 16 amino acids.

V is TRBV18 and J is TRBJ1-2; the match to TRBD1 covers 9 bases. Trimming cost V 4 bases and J 8 bases; bases outside gene matches: 8. Per the germline V gene, CDR1 is KGHSH and CDR2 is LQKENI. The CDR3 sequence is 14 residues long. The DNA of the CDR3 is TGTGCCAGCTCACTCCAGGACAGGGGAGGAGGCTACACCTTC. It translates to CASSLQDRGGGYTF.

This clonotype showed up just a few times. One junction end does not reproduce the germline sequence, and a read error may be involved. This chain joins TRBV7-7 and TRBJ2-3, with 13 positions matching TRBD2. CDR1 is SSHAT and CDR2 is FNYEAQ in the germline V gene (reference sequence). The CDR3 is 18 residues long. The CDR3 region has the DNA TGTGCTAGCAGCTTCGGACTAGCGGGAGATCTAGGCACAGATACGCAGTATTTT. It specifies CASSFGLAGDLGTDTQYF.

The rearrangement joins TRBV2 to TRBJ1-1; no definite D call. The CDR3 contains 13 residues. V was pared by 3 bases and J by 0 bases, with 5 bases between. CDR1 and CDR2 (germline): SNHLY, FYNNEI. CDR3 loop: CASSDEVNTEAFF. CDR3 DNA: TGTGCCAGCAGTGATGAGGTGAACACTGAAGCTTTCTTT.

CDR3: CATETSGYNEQFF. The CDR3 bases are TGTGCCACGGAGACTAGCGGCTACAATGAGCAGTTCTTC. The genes are TRBV25-1 and TRBJ2-1, with TRBD2 matching over 9 bases. Trimming took 10 bases from V and 3 from J; bases not matched to a gene: 4. Germline V gene lookup returns CDR1 MGHDK and CDR2 SYGVNS. The CDR3 runs 13 residues.